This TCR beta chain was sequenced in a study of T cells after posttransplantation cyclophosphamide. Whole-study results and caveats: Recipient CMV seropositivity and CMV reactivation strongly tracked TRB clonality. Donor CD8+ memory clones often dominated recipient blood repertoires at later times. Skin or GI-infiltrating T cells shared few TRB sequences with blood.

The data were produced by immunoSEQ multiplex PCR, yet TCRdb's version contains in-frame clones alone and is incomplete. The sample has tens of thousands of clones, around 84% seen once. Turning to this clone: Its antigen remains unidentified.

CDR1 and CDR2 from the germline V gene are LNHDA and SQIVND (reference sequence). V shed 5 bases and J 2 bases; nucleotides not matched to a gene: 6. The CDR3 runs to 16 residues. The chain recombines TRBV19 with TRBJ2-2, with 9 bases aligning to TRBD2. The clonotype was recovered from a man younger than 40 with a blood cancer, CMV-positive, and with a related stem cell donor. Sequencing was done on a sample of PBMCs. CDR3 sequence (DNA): TGTGCCAGTAGTCTACTCCTAGCGGGAAACACCGGGGAGCTGTTTTTT. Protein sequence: CASSLLLAGNTGELFF. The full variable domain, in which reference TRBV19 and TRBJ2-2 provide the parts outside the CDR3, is DGGITQSPKYLFRKEGQNVTLSCEQNLNHDAMYWYRQDPGQGLRLIYYSQIVNDFQKGDIAEGYSVSREKKESFPLTVTSAQKNPTAFYLCASSLLLAGNTGELFFGEGSRLTVL.